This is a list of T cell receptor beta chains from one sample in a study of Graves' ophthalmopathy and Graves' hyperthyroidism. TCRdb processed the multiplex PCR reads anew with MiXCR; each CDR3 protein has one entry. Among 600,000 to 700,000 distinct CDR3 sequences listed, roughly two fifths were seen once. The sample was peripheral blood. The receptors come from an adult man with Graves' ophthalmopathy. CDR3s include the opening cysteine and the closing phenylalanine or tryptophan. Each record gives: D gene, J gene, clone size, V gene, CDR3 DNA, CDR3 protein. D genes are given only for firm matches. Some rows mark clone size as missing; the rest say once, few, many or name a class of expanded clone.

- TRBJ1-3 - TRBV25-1 TGTGCCAGCAGTGTCCCAGGAACCGGGGTTCGAAACACCATATATTTT CASSVPGTGVRNTIYF
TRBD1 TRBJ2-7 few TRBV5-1 TGCGCCAGCAGCTTCGGCCAGGGGGTTTACTCCGCACACGAGCAGTACTTC CASSFGQGVYSAHEQYF
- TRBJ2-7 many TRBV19 TGTGCCAGTAGTGGACGGCCCTCCTACGAGCAGTACTTC CASSGRPSYEQYF
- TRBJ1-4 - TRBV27 TGTGCCAGCACCCTCGGAGGGTATGGTGAAAAACTGTTTTTT CASTLGGYGEKLFF
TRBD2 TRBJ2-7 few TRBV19 TGTGCCAGTAGTTTCGGTAGCGGGACCTACGAGCAGTACTTC CASSFGSGTYEQYF
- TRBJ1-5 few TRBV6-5 TGTGCCAGCAGTTCACTTTATGGGGATCAGCCCCAGCATTTT CASSSLYGDQPQHF
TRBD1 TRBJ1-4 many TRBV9 TGTGCCAGCAGCGTAGGACAGGGGACTAATGAAAAACTGTTTTTT CASSVGQGTNEKLFF
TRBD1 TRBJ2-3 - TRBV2 TGTGCCAGCAGTCCTTGGGGGACAGCGCAGTATTTT CASSPWGTAQYF
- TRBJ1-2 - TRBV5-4 TGTGCCAGCAGTTCTTACGGGCGAGGAAATGGCTACACCTTC CASSSYGRGNGYTF
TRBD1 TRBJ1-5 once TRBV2 TGTGCCAGCAGTTCGACAGGGGGCTGGAGCAATCAGCCCCAGCATTTT CASSSTGGWSNQPQHF
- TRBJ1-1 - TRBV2 TGTGCCAGCAGTGGGGCTGGGGGGGGCACTGAAGCTTTCTTT CASSGAGGGTEAFF
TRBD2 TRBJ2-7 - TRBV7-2 TGTGCCAGCAGTTCCTATAGCGGGGGGGCCTCCTACGAGCAGTACTTC CASSSYSGGASYEQYF
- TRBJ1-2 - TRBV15 TGTGCCACCAGCAGTTTAGCGCCGGGGGGGGATGGCTACACCTTC CATSSLAPGGDGYTF
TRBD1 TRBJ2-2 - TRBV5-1 TGCGCCAGCAGCATTCTCGGACAGGGGATAAACACCGGGGAGCTGTTTTTT CASSILGQGINTGELFF
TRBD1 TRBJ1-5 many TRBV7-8 TGTGCCAGCAGCTTATGGGACAGGGGGTGGAGCAATCAGCCCCAGCATTTT CASSLWDRGWSNQPQHF
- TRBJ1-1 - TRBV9 TGTGCCAGCAGCGCGGGAGGGCGGATGAACACTGAAGCTTTCTTT CASSAGGRMNTEAFF
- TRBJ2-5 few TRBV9 TGTGCCAGCAGCCCCGGAGGGGGGGGAGAGACCCAGTACTTC CASSPGGGGETQYF
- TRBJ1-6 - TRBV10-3 TGTGCCATCAGTGAGTCGAGGGGGGACTATAATTCACCCCTCCACTTT CAISESRGDYNSPLHF
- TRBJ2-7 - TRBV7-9 TGCGCCAGCAGCCAGGGACTGTACTACGAGCAGTACTTC CASSQGLYYEQYF
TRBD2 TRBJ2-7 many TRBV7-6 TGTGCCAGCAGCCCCGAGCCAGGACTAGCGGGGGTCGGCGAGCAGTACTTC CASSPEPGLAGVGEQYF
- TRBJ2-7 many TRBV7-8 TGTGCCAGCAGCTCGGGCCGTAGACGGCAGTACTTC CASSSGRRRQYF
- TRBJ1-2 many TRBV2 TGTGCCAGCATCCCCGACAGGAGCAACTATGGCTACACCTTC CASIPDRSNYGYTF
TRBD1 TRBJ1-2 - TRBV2 TGTGCCAGCAGCCCGGCCACGCCGGGACAGGGCAACTATGGCTACACCTTC CASSPATPGQGNYGYTF
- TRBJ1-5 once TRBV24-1 TGTGCCACCAGGGGGGAGGGCCCGGCGAATGAGCCCCAGCATTTT CATRGEGPANEPQHF
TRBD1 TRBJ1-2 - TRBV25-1 TGTGCCAGCAGCCCCATCAGGACAGGGACCTATGGCTACACCTTC CASSPIRTGTYGYTF
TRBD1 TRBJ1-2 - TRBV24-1 TGTGCCACCAGTGATTCGCGGACAGGGGCGTATGGCTACACCTTC CATSDSRTGAYGYTF
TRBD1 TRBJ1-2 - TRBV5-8 TGTGCCAGCAGCCCGGACAGGTCAAGAGGCTACACCTTC CASSPDRSRGYTF
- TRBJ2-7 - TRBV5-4 TGTGCCAGCAGCAAAGCTATAGGGGAAGAGCAGTACTTC CASSKAIGEEQYF
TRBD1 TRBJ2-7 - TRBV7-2 TGTGCCAGCAGTTACTTCCCCGAGGGACAGAGTTTCTCCTACGAGCAGTACTTC CASSYFPEGQSFSYEQYF
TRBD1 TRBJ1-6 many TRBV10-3 TGTGCCATCAGTGAGTCGACAGGGGGGAATGATTCACCCCTCCACTTT CAISESTGGNDSPLHF
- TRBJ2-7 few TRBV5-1 TGCGCCAGCAGCTTCTCCGGGTCTGTCTCAGGGAGCTCCTACGAGCAGTACTTC CASSFSGSVSGSSYEQYF
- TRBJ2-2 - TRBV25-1 TGTGCCAGCAGATCGGACAGGAGGGACACCGGGGAGCTGTTTTTT CASRSDRRDTGELFF
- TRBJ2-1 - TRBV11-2 TGTGCCAGCAGCCGAGCCTCCTACAATGAGCAGTGCTTC CASSRASYNEQCF
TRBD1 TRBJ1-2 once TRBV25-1 TGTGCCAGCAGTTCAACCGGGACAGCTATCTATGGCTACACCTTC CASSSTGTAIYGYTF
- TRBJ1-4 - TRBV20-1 TGCAGTGCTAGAGGGAGCTCCGAAAAACTGTTTTTT CSARGSSEKLFF
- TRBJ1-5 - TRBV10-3 TGTGCCATCAGTGAGTCGGTCTCCGGTGGCCAGCCCCAGCATTTT CAISESVSGGQPQHF
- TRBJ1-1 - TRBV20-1 TGCAGTGCTAGAGATCCTGCAGCCGGGGACACTGAAGCTTTCTTT CSARDPAAGDTEAFF
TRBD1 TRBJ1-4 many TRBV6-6 TGTGCCAGCAGTTACTCACAGGGGAATGAAAAACTGTTTTTT CASSYSQGNEKLFF
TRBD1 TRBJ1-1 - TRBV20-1 TGCAGTGCTCCCGACAGGGTTAGGACTGAAGCTCTCTTT CSAPDRVRTEALF
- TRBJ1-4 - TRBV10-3 TGTGCCATCAGTTACGCGGCACCAACTAATGAAAAACTGTTTTTT CAISYAAPTNEKLFF
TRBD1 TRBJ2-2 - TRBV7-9 TGCGCCAGCAGCCTGGGGACAGGGGAGGGCACCGGGGAGCTGTTTTTT CASSLGTGEGTGELFF
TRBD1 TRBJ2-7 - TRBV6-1 TGTGCCAGCAGTGAGATAGGACAGGGAGCCTACGAGCAGTACTTC CASSEIGQGAYEQYF
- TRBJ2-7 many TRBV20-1 TGCAGTGCTAGAGATCCTCGGTTGGGGGTGCAGTACTTC CSARDPRLGVQYF
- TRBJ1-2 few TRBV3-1 TGTGCCAGCAGACCGGGACACCTTATCTATGGCTACACCTTC CASRPGHLIYGYTF
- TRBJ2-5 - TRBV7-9 TGTGCCAGCAGCTTAGTCGGAGGGACCCAGTACTTC CASSLVGGTQYF
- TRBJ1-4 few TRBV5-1 TGCGCCAGCAGCTTGGGACTGTCTATCTCAGGGGAAAAACTGTTTTTT CASSLGLSISGEKLFF
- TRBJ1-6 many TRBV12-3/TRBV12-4 TGTGCCAGCAGTTTCCTAGGGAGGAGTAATTCACCCCTCCACTTT CASSFLGRSNSPLHF
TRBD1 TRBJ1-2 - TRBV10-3 TGTGCCACCCGGGACAGGGGCTCCCCTAAGTATGGCTACACCTTC CATRDRGSPKYGYTF
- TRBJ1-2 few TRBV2 TGTGCCAGCAGCCGTCCGGGTGAGGGCGGTGGCTACACCTTC CASSRPGEGGGYTF
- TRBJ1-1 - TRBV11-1 TGTGCCAGCTCATCAGAAAAGCCGACCCCGGACACTGAAGCTTTCTTT CASSSEKPTPDTEAFF
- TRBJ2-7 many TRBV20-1 TGCAGTGCGGGGGTCCTCTACGAGCAGTACTTC CSAGVLYEQYF
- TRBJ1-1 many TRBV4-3 TGCGCCAGCAGCCAAGAGGGATCGGGCTACACTGAAGCTTTCTTT CASSQEGSGYTEAFF
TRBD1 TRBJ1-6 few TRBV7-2 TGCGCCAGCAGCCAGCTCGAACAGGGGATAGGGAATTCACCCCTCCACTTT CASSQLEQGIGNSPLHF
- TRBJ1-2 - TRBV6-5 TGTGCCAACAGTAGAGAACAGGCCAACTATGGCTACACCTTC CANSREQANYGYTF
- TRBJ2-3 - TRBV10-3 TGTGCCATCAGTGAGTCACAGGGGGGGACAGATACGCAGTATTTT CAISESQGGTDTQYF
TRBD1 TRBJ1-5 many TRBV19 TGTGCCAGTACACAGGGGGGCAATCAGCCCCAGCATTTT CASTQGGNQPQHF
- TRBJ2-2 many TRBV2 TGTGCCAGCATCTTTCCGTATTCCACCGGGGAGCTGTTTTTT CASIFPYSTGELFF
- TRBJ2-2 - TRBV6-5 TGTGCCAGCAGTTATAGGCGGAACACCGGGGAGCTGTTTTTT CASSYRRNTGELFF
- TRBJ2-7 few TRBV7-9 TGTGCCAGCAGCTTCTTAGTCTACGAGCAGTACTTC CASSFLVYEQYF
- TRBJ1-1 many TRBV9 TGTGCCAGCAGCGTATCATCGGCAGCCTCCCAGGGGGAAGCTTTCTTT CASSVSSAASQGEAFF